Listed below are T cell receptor beta chains from one sample, sequenced in a study of cytomegalovirus exposure and HLA in healthy donors. Assay: immunoSEQ multiplex PCR; the TCRdb copy retains only in-frame clones and omits some. This sample has about 130,000 clones; around four fifths occur once, and the top ten carry 1% to 1.5%. The sequenced sample consisted of PBMCs. The receptors were gathered from a boy aged 5-17 years in good health and CMV-seronegative. The CDR3 runs from the conserved cysteine through the conserved F or W. D genes are given only for firm matches. Not all rows give a size; the values are once, few, many and, for expanded clones, a class.

TRBV19	NA	TRBD1	TRBJ2-7	TGTGCCAGTAGTATCGCCTCGGGACAGGCGTCCTACGAGCAGTACTTC	CASSIASGQASYEQYF
TRBV19	NA	NA	TRBJ1-5	TGTGCCAGTAGTATAGATCTATCACGGGGGGCTCAGCCCCAGCATTTT	CASSIDLSRGAQPQHF
TRBV7-9	NA	NA	TRBJ2-3	TGTGCCAGCAGCTCTGCCTCCGGGGGGCGGGCCACAGATACGCAGTATTTT	CASSSASGGRATDTQYF
TRBV7-9	NA	TRBD2	TRBJ2-1	TGTGCCAGCACCATCTTCCTAGCGGGAGTAGACGAGCAGTTCTTC	CASTIFLAGVDEQFF
TRBV5-1	NA	NA	TRBJ2-1	TGCGCCAGCAGCCCCTCCTCGGGGGAGCAGTTCTTC	CASSPSSGEQFF
TRBV4-1	NA	NA	TRBJ2-2	TGCGCCAGCAGCCAGATAGGGGCCGGGGAGCTGTTTTTT	CASSQIGAGELFF
TRBV6-1	NA	NA	TRBJ2-3	TGTGCCAGCAGGGAGGTAGATACGCAGTATTTT	CASREVDTQYF
TRBV7-2	NA	NA	TRBJ2-3	TGTGCCAGCAGCTCTAGTGGAGATACGCAGTATTTT	CASSSSGDTQYF
TRBV5-1	NA	NA	TRBJ2-1	TGCGCCAGCAGCTCTCGCAATGAGCAGTTCTTC	CASSSRNEQFF
TRBV4-2	few	TRBD1	TRBJ1-6	TGTGCCAGCAGCCAGGAAGGGGGCGCAACCTATAATTCACCCCTCCACTTT	CASSQEGGATYNSPLHF
TRBV6-5	NA	TRBD2	TRBJ2-1	TGTGCCAGCACCGTACCGGGAGGGTACAATGAGCAGTTCTTC	CASTVPGGYNEQFF
TRBV19	NA	NA	TRBJ1-5	TGTGCCAGTAGAGCCGGGACACATAGCAATCAGCCCCAGCATTTT	CASRAGTHSNQPQHF
TRBV4-2	NA	TRBD2	TRBJ2-3	TGTGCCAGCAGCCAAGGTATGACTAGCGGGATGGATACGCAGTATTTT	CASSQGMTSGMDTQYF
TRBV11-3	NA	TRBD1	TRBJ1-1	TGTGCCAGCAGCACCAGGGACAGTTATGAAGCTTTCTTT	CASSTRDSYEAFF
TRBV5-1	NA	NA	TRBJ1-2	TGCGCCAGCAGCCGCAACTCGCAGGGGTCCTGGGAATCTGGCTACACCTTC	CASSRNSQGSWESGYTF
TRBV7-9	few	TRBD1	TRBJ1-2	TGTTCCAGCAGCTTAGCACTAGGGCGGACAGGGGCATTTGGTGGCTACACCTTC	CSSSLALGRTGAFGGYTF
TRBV30	NA	NA	TRBJ1-1	TGTGCCTGGAGTGTATCCCGGCAGGGGTTAGCCACTGAAGCTTTCTTT	CAWSVSRQGLATEAFF
TRBV13	NA	NA	TRBJ2-7	TGTGCCAGCAGTTCCAGGGTAGCCCACGAGCAGTACTTC	CASSSRVAHEQYF
TRBV9	few	TRBD2	TRBJ2-3	TGTGCCAGCAGCGCAGCGGGAGGGCCAGATACGCAGTATTTT	CASSAAGGPDTQYF
TRBV30	NA	NA	TRBJ2-6	TGTGCCTGGAATCCCGGAGTTGGGGCCAACGTCCTGACTTTC	CAWNPGVGANVLTF
TRBV27	NA	NA	TRBJ1-1	TGTGCCAGCAAGAAGCCCCCGAACACTGAAGCTTTCTTT	CASKKPPNTEAFF
TRBV7-6	NA	TRBD2	TRBJ2-5	TGTGCCAGCAGCTTAGATCTGGCGGGGAGGGTGGAGACCCAGTACTTC	CASSLDLAGRVETQYF
TRBV5-4	NA	TRBD1	TRBJ2-7	TGTGCCAGCAGCCAGGGACAGAACTACGAGCAGTACTTC	CASSQGQNYEQYF